One sample yielded the 2 T cell receptor beta chains listed below, sequenced in a study of OX40 agonist ivuxolimab in advanced cancers. Repertoires were generated with immunoSEQ multiplex PCR, while TCRdb's copy carries only in-frame clones and drops some. In the table there are around 68,000 clones, roughly nine tenths of which are singletons. Sequences were derived from CD4+ or CD8+ T cells sorted from blood, sampled in a trial of the OX40 agonist ivuxolimab. These receptor sequences come from an adult with an advanced solid tumor such as melanoma, head and neck, liver or kidney cancer.

The chain recombines TRBV4-1 with TRBJ1-2; no clear D gene. CDR1 is MGHRA and CDR2 is YSYEKL in the germline V gene. Trimming cost V 1 base and J 13 bases, with 13 bases left between them. The CDR3 covers 12 residues. In DNA, the CDR3 is TGCGCCAGCAGCCAAGGACCGACGCTGGTCACCTTC. This encodes CASSQGPTLVTF.

The chain combines TRBV6-1 with TRBJ2-7; tentatively, D is TRBD2 (6 bases). The CDR3 length is 11 residues. Trimming removed 10 bases at V and 4 bases at J, with 11 bases between. Germline loops: CDR1 MNHNS, CDR2 SASEGT. The chain's CDR3 is CATGDWYEQYF. In DNA, the CDR3 is TGTGCCACGGGGGATTGGTACGAGCAGTACTTC.